What follows are 10 T cell receptor beta chains derived from one specimen sequenced in a study of CD8+ T cells in alopecia areata. TCR sequencing used cDNA made by reverse transcription of extracted RNA. Only in-frame clones appear in the TCRdb table, and some are missing; sequencing was by immunoSEQ multiplex PCR. The sample contains tens of thousands of clones, roughly 50% of which appear only once. Input material: NKG2D-high CD8+ T cells sorted from blood. The receptors were gathered from a human donor with alopecia areata.

The rearrangement links TRBV6-6 to TRBJ2-7; no firm D call. Germline values: CDR1 MNHNY, CDR2 SVGAGI (reference sequence). V was trimmed by 7 bases and J by 3 bases, leaving 16 bases between them. The CDR3 runs 14 residues. In DNA, the CDR3 is TGTGCCAGCACTACGGGCGGTGCTTACTACGAGCAGTACTTC. Translated, it gives CASTTGGAYYEQYF.

The CDR3 DNA sequence: TGTGCCAGCAGCTTAGCGGAGACATCCCATTCCAAAAACATTCAGTACTTC. Amino acids: CASSLAETSHSKNIQYF. V and J are TRBV7-9 and TRBJ2-4; D unresolved. Germline CDR1 reads SEHNR; CDR2 reads FQNEAQ (reference sequence). This CDR3 comprises 17 residues. V lost 0 bases and J 2 bases, leaving 14 bases between the germline ends.

The rearrangement links TRBV11-2 to TRBJ1-5; a weak D match, TRBD1 (6 bases). Germline values: CDR1 SGHAT, CDR2 FQNNGV. Trimming cost V 0 bases and J 6 bases, with 9 bases left between them. There are 14 residues in the CDR3. CDR3 bases: TGTGCCAGCAGCTTAGATTCAGGGGCTCAGCCCCAGCATTTT. The encoded protein is CASSLDSGAQPQHF.

There are a few counts of this clone. The chain carries TRBV11-2 and TRBJ2-3; D unresolved. V was pared by 5 bases and J by 5 bases, with 11 bases between. The CDR3 is 13 amino acids. Germline assignment: CDR1 SGHAT and CDR2 FQNNGV. In DNA, the CDR3 is TGTGCCAGCAGCCCCCCGACACGAGATACGCAGTATTTT. Its translation is CASSPPTRDTQYF.

This clone appeared a single time. CDR3 coding DNA: TGTGCCAGCAGCTTAGCTGGGGGACCCCGCTACGAGCAGTACTTC. This codes for CASSLAGGPRYEQYF. This chain joins TRBV11-2 and TRBJ2-7, with D perhaps given as TRBD1 or TRBD2 (5 bases each). This CDR3 has 15 amino acids. Trimming took 1 base from V and 3 from J, leaving 13 bases between them. From germline, CDR1 is SGHAT and CDR2 FQNNGV. Filled out from reference TRBV11-2 and TRBJ2-7, the complete variable domain reads EAGVAQSPRYKIIEKRQSVAFWCNPISGHATLYWYQQILGQGPKLLIQFQNNGVVDDSQLPKDRFSAERLKGVDSTLKIQPAKLEDSAVYLCASSLAGGPRYEQYFGPGTRLTVT.

There are a few counts of this clone. The rearrangement joins TRBV6-6 to TRBJ2-2; no definite D call. Between the trimmed V and J ends, which lost 4 bases and 6 bases, there was a span of 6 bases. CDR1 MNHNY and CDR2 SVGAGI come from the germline V gene (reference sequence). The CDR3 has 12 residues. In DNA form, the CDR3 reads TGTGCCAGCAGTTCTAACTCCGGGGAGCTGTTTTTT. Translated, it gives CASSSNSGELFF.

This clone was counted only a few times. The CDR3 sequence is CASSLGRYEQYF. The CDR3 DNA follows: TGTGCCAGCAGCTTAGGGAGGTACGAGCAGTACTTC. The chain links TRBV13 to TRBJ2-7; D gene ambiguous. The ends were cut back, 0 bases at V and 4 bases at J, with 4 bases in the middle. Germline CDR1 and CDR2: PRHDT and FYEKMQ (reference sequence). This CDR3 comprises 12 residues.

This clone has only a few counts. The rearrangement joins TRBV29-1 to TRBJ2-1; 7 nucleotides align to TRBD1. The CDR3 runs 12 residues. Trimming at V came to 7 bases and at J to 7 bases, leaving 7 bases not matched to a gene. CDR1 is SQVTM and CDR2 is ANQGSEA in the germline V gene. The CDR3 nucleotides are TGCAGCGAGAAGGACAGGATGAATGAGCAGTTCTTC. Its protein product is CSEKDRMNEQFF.

The genes are TRBV29-1 and TRBJ2-1, with a tentative D call TRBD2 (5 bases). The CDR3 runs to 14 residues. The V gene's germline CDR1 is SQVTM and CDR2 ANQGSEA. V shed 3 bases and J shed 0 bases, with 9 bases lying between them. CDR3 region: CSVEDWDSYNEQFF. CDR3 sequence (DNA): TGCAGCGTTGAGGACTGGGACTCCTACAATGAGCAGTTCTTC.

The chain recombines TRBV27 with TRBJ2-3; D not resolved. The V end was cut by 5 bases, the J end by 3 bases, with 6 bases between. The CDR3 loop spans 12 amino acids. Germline CDR1 and CDR2: MNHEY and SMNVEV (reference sequence). CDR3 sequence (DNA): TGTGCCAGCAGTGCCGAAACAGATACGCAGTATTTT. Translation: CASSAETDTQYF.